A single sample gave rise to the 20 T cell receptor beta chains below, sequenced in a study of T cell responses to AZD1222 COVID-19 vaccine. TCRdb's table, derived via immunoSEQ multiplex PCR, lists solely in-frame clones and lacks some. The profile shows about 120,000 clones, around nine tenths of them singletons. The sample was peripheral blood, taken on day 0 of AZD1222 vaccination. The receptors were sampled from an adult in good health.

This chain uses TRBV5-1 with TRBJ2-3; no reliable D call. The CDR3 contains 16 residues. V was shortened by 4 bases and J by 5 bases, with 20 bases between the two germline ends. Germline V gene lookup returns CDR1 SGHRS and CDR2 YFSETQ. The CDR3 loop is CASSLQLAGPGDTQYF. CDR3 nucleotides: TGCGCCAGCAGCCTCCAATTGGCAGGTCCGGGAGATACGCAGTATTTT.

The V call is TRBV19, the J call TRBJ2-1; the D gene is possibly TRBD2 (5 bases). The length of the CDR3 is 14 residues. Trimming removed 6 bases from V and 4 bases from J, with 13 bases in between. Germline values: CDR1 LNHDA, CDR2 SQIVND (reference sequence). The CDR3 DNA sequence: TGTGCCAGTAGCCCCCGGCCGGGGTACAATGAGCAGTTCTTC. Its translation: CASSPRPGYNEQFF.

V usage is TRBV11-2 and J usage is TRBJ2-7; TRBD2 matches 7 bases. This CDR3 is built from 18 residues. The V gene's germline CDR1 is SGHAT and CDR2 FQNNGV. V lost 5 bases to trimming and J lost 3 bases; unmatched junction nucleotides: 19. The CDR3: CASSPHFRGVLRGYEQYF. In nucleotides, the CDR3 is TGTGCCAGCAGCCCACACTTCCGGGGGGTCCTACGGGGCTACGAGCAGTACTTC.

In DNA, the CDR3 is TGCGCCAGCAGCCAACACAGACTCTCCTACGAGCAGTACTTC. Translated, it gives CASSQHRLSYEQYF. The gene calls are TRBV4-1 and TRBJ2-7, with unresolved D. Trimming left V 2 bases short and J 0 bases short, with 8 bases between. This CDR3 has 14 residues. Germline loops: CDR1 MGHRA, CDR2 YSYEKL.

This clone was seen a few times. Other nucleotide sequences in the sample specify the same CDR3. This chain links TRBV19 with TRBJ1-6; TRBD1 might be the D (6 bases). CDR3 length equals 16 residues. Germline assignment: CDR1 LNHDA and CDR2 SQIVND (reference sequence). The V end lost 2 bases, the J end lost 0 bases, and 8 bases lay between the germline ends. The chain's CDR3 is CASSIQGSSYNSPLHF. In nucleotides, the CDR3 is TGTGCCAGTAGTATACAGGGGAGCTCCTATAATTCACCCCTCCACTTT.

This chain connects TRBV4-1 to TRBJ1-5; D call uncertain. The CDR3 loop spans 14 amino acids. Germline CDR1 MGHRA, CDR2 YSYEKL. The ends were cut back, 3 bases at V and 6 bases at J, with 12 bases in the middle. CDR3: CASSQDLRGQPQHF. For the CDR3, the DNA is TGCGCCAGCAGCCAGGACCTGCGGGGTCAGCCCCAGCATTTT.

A few counts support this clone. The rearrangement uses TRBV2 and TRBJ1-1, with D possibly TRBD1 on 6 matching bases. V shed 4 bases and J shed 3 bases, with 12 bases lying between them. The CDR3 is made up of 14 amino acids. CDR1 and CDR2 from the germline V gene are SNHLY and FYNNEI. CDR3 in amino acids: CASSARTADTEAFF. CDR3 DNA: TGTGCCAGCAGTGCTCGGACAGCGGACACTGAAGCTTTCTTT.

This rearrangement joins TRBV2 to TRBJ2-2, with TRBD2 as a possible D gene (6 bases). The CDR3 length is 15 residues. CDR1 and CDR2 from the germline V gene are SNHLY and FYNNEI. V gave up 6 bases and J gave up 2 bases, with 13 bases separating them. The CDR3 nucleotides read TGTGCCAGCAGGGGGGTTAGCGGTAACACCGGGGAGCTGTTTTTT. Its protein is CASRGVSGNTGELFF. Complete variable domain (other parts from reference TRBV2 and TRBJ2-2): EPEVTQTPSHQVTQMGQEVILRCVPISNHLYFYWYRQILGQKVEFLVSFYNNEISEKSEIFDDQFSVERPDGSNFTLKIRSTKLEDSAMYFCASRGVSGNTGELFFGEGSRLTVL.

V is TRBV19 and J is TRBJ2-7; the match to TRBD2 covers 10 bases. With 7 bases clipped from V and 4 bases from J, the junction kept 19 bases outside the gene matches. This CDR3 is built from 18 residues. In germline, CDR1 is LNHDA, CDR2 SQIVND (reference sequence). The CDR3 nucleotides are TGTGCCAGTATCCAGAGCGGGAGGGCCCCGGGTCCCAAATACGAGCAGTACTTC. It is translated as CASIQSGRAPGPKYEQYF.

This clone came up once. The chain uses TRBV6-5 and TRBJ1-2, with 8 bases matching TRBD1. Germline lookup yields CDR1 MNHEY and CDR2 SVGAGI. This CDR3 region has 15 residues. V shed 4 bases, J shed 0 bases, and the junction held 4 bases outside the gene matches. The CDR3 DNA follows: TGTGCCAGCAGTTCTGGGACAGGAGCTAACTATGGCTACACCTTC. Protein sequence: CASSSGTGANYGYTF.

V and J are TRBV18 and TRBJ2-6; D is ambiguous. Per the germline V gene, CDR1 is KGHSH and CDR2 is LQKENI. Trimming took off 8 bases at V and 0 bases at J, with 8 bases between the two ends. The CDR3 extends over 14 amino acids. The CDR3: CASTTASGANVLTF. The CDR3 region has the DNA TGTGCCAGCACTACAGCCTCTGGGGCCAACGTCCTGACTTTC.

V is TRBV6-4 and J is TRBJ1-1; 7 bases fit TRBD1. This CDR3 has 15 residues. Trimming took 6 bases from V and 0 from J; bases not matched to a gene: 7. CDR1 is MRHNA, CDR2 SNTAGT, per germline. The CDR3 region is CASSLRGVVNTEAFF. The DNA for the CDR3 is TGTGCCAGCAGCCTCAGGGGGGTAGTGAACACTGAAGCTTTCTTT.

As regards this clone: The same CDR3 is also encoded by other DNA sequences in this sample. The chain is built from TRBV5-1 and TRBJ2-1; TRBD2 might be the D (6 bases). From germline, CDR1 is SGHRS and CDR2 YFSETQ. Trimming left V 0 bases short and J 6 bases short, with 13 bases between. The CDR3 is made up of 15 amino acids. In DNA form, the CDR3 reads TGCGCCAGCAGCTTGGTGGGGCTAGCGAGCAATGAGCAGTTCTTC. It yields the protein CASSLVGLASNEQFF.

The V and J genes are TRBV7-9 and TRBJ1-1; D unresolved. The V gene lost 7 bases and the J gene lost 2 bases, with 5 bases spanning the gap. CDR3 size: 11 residues. Per the germline V gene, CDR1 is SEHNR and CDR2 is FQNEAQ (reference sequence). Here the CDR3 DNA reads TGTGCCAGCAACCTTAACACTGAAGCTTTCTTT. Protein sequence: CASNLNTEAFF. Filled out from reference TRBV7-9 and TRBJ1-1, the complete variable domain reads DTGVSQNPRHKITKRGQNVTFRCDPISEHNRLYWYRQTLGQGPEFLTYFQNEAQLEKSRLLSDRFSAERPKGSFSTLEIQRTEQGDSAMYLCASNLNTEAFFGQGTRLTVV.

V and J are TRBV18 and TRBJ2-2, with a weak D call TRBD2 (6 bases). CDR1 and CDR2 (germline): KGHSH, LQKENI. This CDR3 is built from 16 residues. The V gene lost 2 bases and the J gene lost 4 bases, with 14 bases spanning the gap. This CDR3 reads CASSPTALAVTGELFF. The CDR3 DNA reads as TGTGCCAGCTCACCAACCGCTTTAGCGGTCACCGGGGAGCTGTTTTTT.

This clone was counted once. The chain is built from TRBV12-3 or TRBV12-4 and TRBJ1-1; D gene uncertain. This CDR3 contains 12 residues. Trimming pared 3 bases from V and 11 bases from J, leaving 13 bases between. DNA of the CDR3: TGTGCCAGCAGTTTCAGCGGGCTCATGGCTTTCTTT. It codes for CASSFSGLMAFF.

The chain uses TRBV20-1 and TRBJ1-3; maybe TRBD1 (5 bases). The V gene's germline CDR1 is DFQATT and CDR2 SNEGSKA (reference sequence). Trimming took 3 bases from V and 1 from J, leaving 7 bases between them. This CDR3 is 13 amino acids long. CDR3 loop: CSASHRSGNTIYF. CDR3 coding DNA: TGCAGTGCTAGTCACAGGTCTGGAAACACCATATATTTT.

The J gene is TRBJ1-1, the V gene TRBV9, with D perhaps matching TRBD1 (6 bases). Between the trimmed V and J ends, which lost 4 bases and 5 bases, there was a span of 18 bases. Germline lookup yields CDR1 SGDLS and CDR2 YYNGEE. The CDR3 consists of 15 residues. The CDR3 region is CASSRGGGKGTEAFF. CDR3 bases: TGTGCCAGCAGCCGAGGCGGGGGCAAAGGAACTGAAGCTTTCTTT. Full variable domain (missing parts from reference TRBV9 and TRBJ1-1): DSGVTQTPKHLITATGQRVTLRCSPRSGDLSVYWYQQSLDQGLQFLIQYYNGEERAKGNILERFSAQQFPDLHSELNLSSLELGDSALYFCASSRGGGKGTEAFFGQGTRLTVV.

The V and J genes are TRBV28 and TRBJ2-1, with D uncertain. CDR1 and CDR2 (germline): MDHEN, SYDVKM. Deletions cut 3 bases from V and 8 bases from J, with 5 bases between. CDR3 length equals 11 residues. The CDR3 DNA sequence: TGTGCCAGCAGTTTCCCCCATGAGCAGTTCTTC. Protein: CASSFPHEQFF.

The chain recombines TRBV6-1 with TRBJ1-1; D ambiguous. The V gene lost 3 bases and the J gene lost 1 base, with 12 bases spanning the gap. The germline CDR1 and CDR2 sequences are MNHNS and SASEGT. The CDR3 length is 15 residues. The CDR3 DNA follows: TGTGCCAGCAGTGATATTGCAGGCCCGAACACTGAAGCTTTCTTT. Its translation is CASSDIAGPNTEAFF.